Presented here are 3 T cell receptor beta chains from one specimen sequenced in a study of CD8+ T cells in alopecia areata. RNA, once extracted, was reverse transcribed into cDNA for use as the sequencing template. The assay was immunoSEQ multiplex PCR, and TCRdb's table has in-frame clones only and misses some. Among under 150,000 clones listed, 53% were seen once. Treatment given: oral pan-JAK inhibitor, 5-10 mg twice daily. This specimen was CD4+ T cells sorted from blood, taken at week 4, from a patient treated with tofacitinib. These TCRs come from a human donor with alopecia areata.

The genes are TRBV7-6 and TRBJ2-1; D gene ambiguous. This CDR3 is 13 amino acids long. V was trimmed by 1 base and J by 8 bases, leaving 9 bases between them. The V gene's germline CDR1 is SGHVS and CDR2 FNYEAQ. In DNA form, the CDR3 reads TGTGCCAGCAGCTTAGACGTCATCTATGAGCAGTTCTTC. It codes for CASSLDVIYEQFF. Complete variable domain (other parts from reference TRBV7-6 and TRBJ2-1): GAGVSQSPRYKVTKRGQDVALRCDPISGHVSLYWYRQALGQGPEFLTYFNYEAQQDKSGLPNDRFSAERPEGSISTLTIQRTEQRDSAMYRCASSLDVIYEQFFGPGTRLTVL.

This clone has just a few counts. J is TRBJ2-7 and V is TRBV11-2; TRBD1 matches 10 bases. Germline loops: CDR1 SGHAT, CDR2 FQNNGV. V gave up 1 base and J gave up 4 bases; unmatched junction bases: 7. The CDR3 consists of 16 residues. CDR3 in DNA: TGTGCCAGCAGCTTAGGAGGACGACAGGGGGCATACGAGCAGTACTTC. Amino acid sequence: CASSLGGRQGAYEQYF.

The rearrangement joins TRBV27 to TRBJ1-2; D remains ambiguous. V was shortened by 4 bases and J by 1 base, with 7 bases between the two germline ends. Per germline, CDR1 MNHEY and CDR2 SMNVEV (reference sequence). This CDR3 has 13 residues. CDR3 nucleotide sequence: TGTGCCAGCAGTTCGACGGTTAACTATGGCTACACCTTC. Encoded protein: CASSSTVNYGYTF.